This TCR beta chain was recovered during a study of shared T cell receptors in the human thymus. Clones were sequenced by immunoSEQ multiplex PCR, and TCRdb holds only the in-frame ones, with some missing. The table records under 850,000 clones, 70% to 90% of them present only once. This sample was also put to use in a study of human thymus T cells. As reported in that work: Having surgery to correct congenital heart defects, healthy Finnish infants acted as the donors. It was from resections taken during corrective heart surgery that the thymus tissue came. V and J genes seemed to be used with bias in thymic and blood repertoires. Thymic TCR repertoires of unrelated people reportedly overlapped highly.

Sequencing used thymocytes. This clonotype was obtained from a boy under two years old with a congenital heart defect.

The CDR3: CASSWAGAGVSGYTF. The CDR3 coding sequence is TGTGCCAGCAGCTGGGCAGGCGCAGGTGTCTCAGGCTACACCTTC. The V gene is TRBV5-6, the J gene TRBJ1-2; D unclear. The V gene lost 3 bases and the J gene lost 8 bases, with 20 bases spanning the gap. CDR1 and CDR2 from the germline V gene are SGHDT and YYEEEE. CDR3 length equals 15 residues.